This TCR beta chain originates from a study of T cell repertoires and HLA-DP antigens. CDR1 and CDR2 (germline): MNHNY, SVGAGI (reference sequence). This CDR3 is built from 16 residues. Trimming shortened V by 2 bases and J by 1 base, and 12 bases separated the two germline ends. A remark on this clone: Its antigen is not known.

Untouched CD4+ T cells were isolated by negative selection, averaging roughly 98% purity. The table came from immunoSEQ multiplex PCR; TCRdb's copy has only in-frame clones and leaves some out. The sample shows over 100,000 clones, about 91% of them seen only once. What was sequenced was CD4+ T cells from PBMCs. The TCR sequence derives from a woman aged 18-29 years in good health and CMV-seronegative. The rearrangement joins TRBV6-6 to TRBJ2-1, with a weak D call TRBD2 (6 bases). The CDR3 DNA reads as TGTGCCAGCAGTTACGGAGGGCTCCCTTCCTACAATGAGCAGTTCTTC. As protein: CASSYGGLPSYNEQFF.